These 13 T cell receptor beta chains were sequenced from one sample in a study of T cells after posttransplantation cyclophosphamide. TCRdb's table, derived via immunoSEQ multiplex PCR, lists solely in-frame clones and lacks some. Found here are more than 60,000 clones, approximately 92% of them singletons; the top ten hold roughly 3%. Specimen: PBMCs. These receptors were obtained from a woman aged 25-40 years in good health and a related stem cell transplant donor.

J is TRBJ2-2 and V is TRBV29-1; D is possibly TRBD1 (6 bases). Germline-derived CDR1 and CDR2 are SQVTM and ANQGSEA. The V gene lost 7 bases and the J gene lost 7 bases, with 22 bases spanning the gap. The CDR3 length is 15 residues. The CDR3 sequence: CSALLPLGGYGELFF. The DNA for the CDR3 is TGCAGCGCTTTGTTGCCGCTAGGGGGTTACGGGGAGCTGTTTTTT.

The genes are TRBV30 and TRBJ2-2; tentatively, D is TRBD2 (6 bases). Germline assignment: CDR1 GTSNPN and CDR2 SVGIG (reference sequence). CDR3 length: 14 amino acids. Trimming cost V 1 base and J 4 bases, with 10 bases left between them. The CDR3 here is CAWSARRVTGELFF. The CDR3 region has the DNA TGTGCCTGGAGTGCCAGGAGGGTCACCGGGGAGCTGTTTTTT.

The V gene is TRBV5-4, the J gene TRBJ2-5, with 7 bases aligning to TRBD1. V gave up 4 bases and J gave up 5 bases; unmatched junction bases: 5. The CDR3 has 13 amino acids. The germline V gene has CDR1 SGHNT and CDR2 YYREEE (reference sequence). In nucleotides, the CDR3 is TGTGCCAGCAGCCGAGGGGGCGAGGAGACCCAGTACTTC. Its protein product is CASSRGGEETQYF.

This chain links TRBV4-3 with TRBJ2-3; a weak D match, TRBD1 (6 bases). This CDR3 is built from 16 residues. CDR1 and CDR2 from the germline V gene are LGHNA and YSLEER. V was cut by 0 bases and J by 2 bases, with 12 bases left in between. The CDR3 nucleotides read TGCGCCAGCAGCCAAGAAACCGGACAGAACACAGATACGCAGTATTTT. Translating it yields CASSQETGQNTDTQYF.

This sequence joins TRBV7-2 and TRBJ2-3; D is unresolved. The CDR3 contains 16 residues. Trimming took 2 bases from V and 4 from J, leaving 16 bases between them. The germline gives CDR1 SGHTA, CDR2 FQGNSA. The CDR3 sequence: CASSLIGLGLADTQYF. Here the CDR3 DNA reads TGTGCCAGCAGCTTAATCGGTCTTGGATTGGCAGATACGCAGTATTTT.

This CDR3 is CASSLGGYNEQFF. The CDR3 DNA is TGCGCCAGCAGCTTGGGAGGGTACAATGAGCAGTTCTTC. V gene TRBV5-1 combines with J gene TRBJ2-1, with a possible D match to TRBD2 (5 bases). V was clipped by 0 bases and J by 4 bases, with 5 bases between them. The CDR3 runs to 13 residues. Germline CDR1 and CDR2: SGHRS and YFSETQ.

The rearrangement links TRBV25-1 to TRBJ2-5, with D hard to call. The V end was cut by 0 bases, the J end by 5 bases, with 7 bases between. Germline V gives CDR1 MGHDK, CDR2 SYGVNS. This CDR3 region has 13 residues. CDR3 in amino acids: CASSEYGFETQYF. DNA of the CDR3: TGTGCCAGCAGTGAATATGGGTTTGAGACCCAGTACTTC.

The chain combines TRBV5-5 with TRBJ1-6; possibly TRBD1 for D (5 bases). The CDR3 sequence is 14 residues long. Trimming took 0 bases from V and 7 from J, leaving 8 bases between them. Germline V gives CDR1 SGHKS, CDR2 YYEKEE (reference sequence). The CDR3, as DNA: TGTGCCAGCAGCTTGGGAGCAGGGAATTCACCCCTCCACTTT. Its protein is CASSLGAGNSPLHF.

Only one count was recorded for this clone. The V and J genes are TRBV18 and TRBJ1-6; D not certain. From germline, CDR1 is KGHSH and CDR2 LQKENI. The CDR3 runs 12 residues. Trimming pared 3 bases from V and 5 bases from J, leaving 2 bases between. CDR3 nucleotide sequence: TGTGCCAGCTCACCCGATAATTCACCCCTCCACTTT. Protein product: CASSPDNSPLHF. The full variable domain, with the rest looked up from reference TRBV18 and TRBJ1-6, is NAGVMQNPRHLVRRRGQEARLRCSPMKGHSHVYWYRQLPEEGLKFMVYLQKENIIDESGMPKERFSAEFPKEGPSILRIQQVVRGDSAAYFCASSPDNSPLHFGNGTRLTVT.

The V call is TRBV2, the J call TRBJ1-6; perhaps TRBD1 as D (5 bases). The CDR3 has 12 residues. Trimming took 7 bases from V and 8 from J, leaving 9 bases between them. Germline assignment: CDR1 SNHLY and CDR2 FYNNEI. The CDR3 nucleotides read TGTGCCAGCAAAGGGGAGGATTCACCCCTCCACTTT. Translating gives CASKGEDSPLHF.

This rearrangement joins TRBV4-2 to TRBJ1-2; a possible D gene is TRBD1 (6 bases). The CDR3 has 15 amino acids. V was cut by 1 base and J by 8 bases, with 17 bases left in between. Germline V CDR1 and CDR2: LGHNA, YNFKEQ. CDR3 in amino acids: CASSQVGGQGGGYTF. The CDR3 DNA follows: TGTGCCAGCAGCCAAGTGGGGGGCCAGGGCGGGGGCTACACCTTC.

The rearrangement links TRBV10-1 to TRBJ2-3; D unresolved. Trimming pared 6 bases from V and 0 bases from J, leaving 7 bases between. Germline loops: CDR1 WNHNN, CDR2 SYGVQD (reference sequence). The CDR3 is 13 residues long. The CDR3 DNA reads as TGCGCCAGCAGAGAGGACAGCACAGATACGCAGTATTTT. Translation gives CASREDSTDTQYF.

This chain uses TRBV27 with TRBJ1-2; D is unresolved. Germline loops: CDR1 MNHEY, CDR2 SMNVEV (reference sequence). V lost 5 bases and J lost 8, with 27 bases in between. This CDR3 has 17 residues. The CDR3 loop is CASSPLTSSILRGGYTF. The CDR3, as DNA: TGTGCCAGCAGTCCCCTTACTAGCTCGATTCTCCGAGGGGGCTACACCTTC.